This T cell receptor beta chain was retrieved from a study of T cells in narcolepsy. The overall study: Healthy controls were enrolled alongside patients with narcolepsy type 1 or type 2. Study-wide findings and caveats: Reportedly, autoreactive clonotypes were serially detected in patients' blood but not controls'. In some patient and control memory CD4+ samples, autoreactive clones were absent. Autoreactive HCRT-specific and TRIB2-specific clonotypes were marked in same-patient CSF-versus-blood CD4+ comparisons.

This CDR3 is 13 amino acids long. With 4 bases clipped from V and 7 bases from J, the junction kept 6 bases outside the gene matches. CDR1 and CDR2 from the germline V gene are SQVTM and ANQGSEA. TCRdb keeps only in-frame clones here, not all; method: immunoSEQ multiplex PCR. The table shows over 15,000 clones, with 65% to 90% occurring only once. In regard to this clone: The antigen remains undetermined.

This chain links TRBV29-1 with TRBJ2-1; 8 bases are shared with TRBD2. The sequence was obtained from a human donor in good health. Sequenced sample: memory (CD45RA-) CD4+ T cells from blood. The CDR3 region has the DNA TGCAGCGTTGTTCCGGGGGGGCGTAATGAGCAGTTCTTC. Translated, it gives CSVVPGGRNEQFF.